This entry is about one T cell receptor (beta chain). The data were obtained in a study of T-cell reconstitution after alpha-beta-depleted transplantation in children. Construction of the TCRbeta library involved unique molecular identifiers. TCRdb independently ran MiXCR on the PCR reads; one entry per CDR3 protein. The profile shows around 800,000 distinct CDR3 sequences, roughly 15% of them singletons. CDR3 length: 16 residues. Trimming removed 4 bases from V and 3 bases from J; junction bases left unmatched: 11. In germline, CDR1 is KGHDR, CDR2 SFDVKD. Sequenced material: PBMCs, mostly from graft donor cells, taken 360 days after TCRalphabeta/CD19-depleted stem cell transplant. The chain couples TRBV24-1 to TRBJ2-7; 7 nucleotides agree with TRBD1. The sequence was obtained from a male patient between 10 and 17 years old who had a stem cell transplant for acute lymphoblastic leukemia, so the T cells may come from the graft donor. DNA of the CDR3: TGTGCCACCAGTGACCCTAGGACCGACAGGGACTACGAGCAGTACTTC. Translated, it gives CATSDPRTDRDYEQYF.